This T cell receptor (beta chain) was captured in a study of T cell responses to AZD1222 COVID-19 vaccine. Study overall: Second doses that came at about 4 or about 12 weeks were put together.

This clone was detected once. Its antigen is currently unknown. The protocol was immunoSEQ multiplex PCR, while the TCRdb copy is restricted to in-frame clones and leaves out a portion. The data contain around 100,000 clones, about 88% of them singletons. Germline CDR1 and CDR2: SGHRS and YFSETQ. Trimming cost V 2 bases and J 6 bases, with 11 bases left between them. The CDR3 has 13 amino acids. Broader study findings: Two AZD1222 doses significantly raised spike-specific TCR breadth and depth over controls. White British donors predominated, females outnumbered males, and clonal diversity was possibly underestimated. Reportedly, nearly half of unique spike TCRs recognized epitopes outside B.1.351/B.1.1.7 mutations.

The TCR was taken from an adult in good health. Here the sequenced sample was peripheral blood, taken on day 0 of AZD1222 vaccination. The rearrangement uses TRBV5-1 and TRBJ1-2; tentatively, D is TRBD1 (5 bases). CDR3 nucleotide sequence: TGCGCCAGCAGCTTAGCTCAGGGCGATGGCTACACCTTC. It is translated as CASSLAQGDGYTF.